The next 26 T cell receptor beta chains were all read from a single sample in a study of OX40 agonist ivuxolimab in advanced cancers. The table came from immunoSEQ multiplex PCR; TCRdb's copy has only in-frame clones and leaves some out. The sample lists tens of thousands of clones, approximately 90% occurring once. The sequences come from CD4+ or CD8+ T cells sorted from blood, collected in a trial of the OX40 agonist ivuxolimab. Source of these receptors: an adult with an advanced solid tumor such as melanoma, head and neck, liver or kidney cancer.

This chain uses TRBV5-6 with TRBJ1-2, with D maybe TRBD1 (6 bases). Germline V gives CDR1 SGHDT, CDR2 YYEEEE. The CDR3 loop spans 15 amino acids. Trimming stripped 5 bases from V and 5 bases from J, with 19 bases between. For the CDR3, the DNA is TGTGCCAGCAGGCAGACAGGATTGGTCGCTTATGGCTACACCTTC. This sequence encodes CASRQTGLVAYGYTF.

The chain recombines TRBV30 with TRBJ1-1; 7 nucleotides agree with TRBD1. The CDR3 totals 14 residues. Germline CDR1 reads GTSNPN; CDR2 reads SVGIG (reference sequence). With 3 bases clipped from V and 3 bases from J, the junction kept 7 bases outside the gene matches. CDR3 loop: CAWRERGRDTEAFF. DNA for the CDR3: TGTGCCTGGAGAGAAAGGGGGCGGGACACTGAAGCTTTCTTT. Full variable domain (outside the CDR3, taken from reference TRBV30 and TRBJ1-1): SQTIHQWPATLVQPVGSPLSLECTVEGTSNPNLYWYRQAAGRGLQLLFYSVGIGQISSEVPQNLSASRPQDRQFILSSKKLLLSDSGFYLCAWRERGRDTEAFFGQGTRLTVV.

V is TRBV4-1 and J is TRBJ2-7; 14 bases agree with TRBD2. Germline V gives CDR1 MGHRA, CDR2 YSYEKL. This CDR3 spans 18 amino acids. The V gene end was trimmed by 1 base and the J gene end by 5 bases; junction bases not matched to a gene: 10. The CDR3, as DNA: TGCGCCAGCAGCCAAGTGAGGGGACTAGCGGGAGTGATCAACGAGCAGTACTTC. Its translation: CASSQVRGLAGVINEQYF.

The J gene is TRBJ2-1, the V gene TRBV28, with D maybe TRBD1 (6 bases). V lost 5 bases to trimming and J lost 10 bases, with 12 bases between them. Germline V CDR1 and CDR2: MDHEN, SYDVKM. The CDR3 has 12 residues. In DNA form, the CDR3 reads TGTGCCAGCAGTAACGACAGGTTGGAGCAGTTCTTC. This translates into CASSNDRLEQFF. The whole variable domain, remainder taken from reference TRBV28 and TRBJ2-1, is DVKVTQSSRYLVKRTGEKVFLECVQDMDHENMFWYRQDPGLGLRLIYFSYDVKMKEKGDIPEGYSVSREKKERFSLILESASTNQTSMYLCASSNDRLEQFFGPGTRLTVL.

The rearrangement links TRBV7-8 to TRBJ2-5; a possible D gene is TRBD1 (6 bases). Trimming removed 2 bases from V and 4 bases from J, with 14 bases in between. This CDR3 spans 15 amino acids. The germline V gene has CDR1 SGHVS and CDR2 FQNEAQ. The CDR3 DNA sequence: TGTGCCAGCAGCTTATTTTACCAGGGGTCAGAGACCCAGTACTTC. Its protein product is CASSLFYQGSETQYF.

V gene TRBV7-9 combines with J gene TRBJ2-3; D is unclear. The CDR3 covers 12 residues. V lost 5 bases, J lost 6 bases, and 9 bases lay in between. CDR1 and CDR2 from the germline V gene are SEHNR and FQNEAQ (reference sequence). CDR3: CASSTSGDTQYF. In DNA, the CDR3 is TGTGCCAGCAGCACCTCAGGTGATACGCAGTATTTT.

The chain recombines TRBV18 with TRBJ2-7; 7 nucleotides agree with TRBD2. The germline V gene has CDR1 KGHSH and CDR2 LQKENI. Trimming took 4 bases from V and 3 from J; bases not matched to a gene: 9. The CDR3 runs to 15 residues. CDR3 nucleotide sequence: TGTGCCAGCTCACTAAGAAGCGGGACCAACTACGAGCAGTACTTC. Amino acids: CASSLRSGTNYEQYF.

V and J are TRBV7-9 and TRBJ1-4; D is unclear. V lost 1 base to trimming and J lost 5 bases, with 2 bases between them. CDR3 length equals 12 residues. Germline CDR1 and CDR2: SEHNR and FQNEAQ (reference sequence). For the CDR3, the DNA is TGTGCCAGCAGCTTAGGCAATGAAAAACTGTTTTTT. Its translation is CASSLGNEKLFF.

The V gene is TRBV16, the J gene TRBJ2-1; D possibly uses TRBD1 or TRBD2 (5 bases each). Germline CDR1 and CDR2: KGHSY and FQNENV. V was pared by 0 bases and J by 6 bases, with 9 bases between. The CDR3 spans 14 residues. CDR3 nucleotides: TGTGCCAGCAGCCAATCGAGGGGCGGCAATGAGCAGTTCTTC. It yields the protein CASSQSRGGNEQFF.

The chain uses TRBV6-4 and TRBJ2-2; D might be TRBD2 (5 bases). Germline CDR1 is MRHNA and CDR2 is SNTAGT. The CDR3 covers 19 residues. The V end was cut by 0 bases, the J end by 2 bases, with 19 bases between. CDR3 in DNA: TGTGCCAGCAGTGACTCCCAAATAAGAGCGGTACCAAACACCGGGGAGCTGTTTTTT. Translation: CASSDSQIRAVPNTGELFF.

This clone was seen a few times. The chain couples TRBV5-6 to TRBJ2-7; 7 bases agree with TRBD2. This CDR3 has 15 amino acids. Trimming cost V 0 bases and J 2 bases; bases outside gene matches: 5. The germline gives CDR1 SGHDT, CDR2 YYEEEE. Here the CDR3 DNA reads TGTGCCAGCAGCTTGGGACTAGCATACACCTACGAGCAGTACTTC. This codes for CASSLGLAYTYEQYF.

This sequence joins TRBV5-1 and TRBJ2-2; tentatively, D is TRBD2 (5 bases). In germline, CDR1 is SGHRS, CDR2 YFSETQ. The CDR3 loop spans 13 amino acids. Between the trimmed V and J ends, which lost 6 bases and 8 bases, there was a span of 14 bases. The CDR3 loop is CASNLEGVGELFF. CDR3 nucleotides: TGCGCCAGCAATTTAGAGGGTGTAGGGGAGCTGTTTTTT.

The gene calls are TRBV7-3 and TRBJ1-3; the D is unclear. The V gene lost 7 bases and the J gene lost 5 bases, with 21 bases spanning the gap. CDR1 SGHTA and CDR2 FQGTGA come from the germline V gene. The CDR3 runs 16 residues. CDR3 residues: CASTHSKWGIRNTIYF. CDR3 in DNA: TGTGCCAGCACTCATTCTAAATGGGGAATTCGAAACACCATATATTTT.

J is TRBJ1-4 and V is TRBV2; 11 bases fit TRBD1. The CDR3 totals 17 residues. Per germline, CDR1 SNHLY and CDR2 FYNNEI. V lost 4 bases to trimming and J lost 6 bases; unmatched junction nucleotides: 10. CDR3 region: CASSGIQPGQGDEKLFF. CDR3 nucleotide sequence: TGTGCCAGCAGTGGTATACAGCCGGGACAGGGGGATGAAAAACTGTTTTTT.

The V gene is TRBV28, the J gene TRBJ1-2; 8 nucleotides agree with TRBD1. The CDR3 length is 15 residues. Per the germline V gene, CDR1 is MDHEN and CDR2 is SYDVKM. V dropped 5 bases and J dropped 12; count of bases not matched to a gene: 17. The CDR3 is CASSTPQGAVFWDTF. CDR3 DNA sequence: TGTGCCAGCAGTACCCCGCAGGGGGCGGTTTTTTGGGACACCTTC.

V and J are TRBV5-4 and TRBJ2-7, with a possible D match to TRBD1 (6 bases). The germline V gene encodes CDR1 SGHNT and CDR2 YYREEE (reference sequence). Between the trimmed V and J ends, which lost 5 bases and 2 bases, there was a span of 17 bases. The length of the CDR3 is 15 residues. The CDR3 region has the DNA TGTGCCAGCAGGGTTGACAGGCATGCTACCTACGAGCAGTACTTC. Its protein product is CASRVDRHATYEQYF.

The V and J genes are TRBV5-1 and TRBJ2-5; D perhaps matches TRBD2 (5 bases). Germline values: CDR1 SGHRS, CDR2 YFSETQ. The CDR3 runs to 13 residues. The V gene lost 1 base and the J gene lost 5 bases, with 9 bases spanning the gap. CDR3 in amino acids: CASSLKGSETQYF. The CDR3 DNA follows: TGCGCCAGCAGCTTGAAAGGGAGCGAGACCCAGTACTTC.

The chain couples TRBV7-9 to TRBJ2-3, with 14 bases aligning to TRBD2. The germline gives CDR1 SEHNR, CDR2 FQNEAQ (reference sequence). The CDR3 runs 19 residues. V lost 6 bases to trimming and J lost 0 bases; unmatched junction nucleotides: 11. CDR3 DNA: TGTGCCAGCAGACCGCCGGGACTAGCGGGAGAGACTAGCACAGATACGCAGTATTTT. It codes for CASRPPGLAGETSTDTQYF.

CDR3 sequence (DNA): TGTGCCACCAGCAGAGAACTCCCCGGGGGGAATGAGCAGTTCTTC. Protein product: CATSRELPGGNEQFF. The rearrangement uses TRBV15 and TRBJ2-1, with 7 positions matching TRBD2. Germline V gene data show CDR1 as LNHNV and CDR2 as YYDKDF (reference sequence). The CDR3 length is 15 residues. Trimming at V came to 0 bases and at J to 7 bases, leaving 6 bases not matched to a gene.

In its sample, this clone was seen once. V is TRBV6-1 and J is TRBJ2-7, with 8 bases that match TRBD1. The CDR3 extends over 13 amino acids. With V trimmed by 6 bases and J by 7 bases, 8 bases remained unmatched. CDR1 is MNHNS and CDR2 is SASEGT in the germline V gene. Here the CDR3 DNA reads TGTGCCAGCAGACCACTGGGACAGGAAGAGCAGTACTTC. The encoded protein is CASRPLGQEEQYF.

Here the CDR3 reads CASSLGVGTEQYF. CDR3 in DNA: TGTGCCAGCAGCTTGGGTGTAGGGACCGAGCAGTACTTC. The V and J genes are TRBV5-6 and TRBJ2-7, with D perhaps matching TRBD1 or TRBD2 (5 bases each). Germline assignment: CDR1 SGHDT and CDR2 YYEEEE. CDR3 length equals 13 residues. Trimming took 0 bases from V and 6 from J, leaving 10 bases between them.

This chain uses TRBV7-9 with TRBJ2-1; D perhaps matches TRBD2 (5 bases). Trimming pared 4 bases from V and 4 bases from J, leaving 11 bases between. The germline gives CDR1 SEHNR, CDR2 FQNEAQ (reference sequence). The CDR3 sequence is 14 residues long. This CDR3 is CASSSRRGYNEQFF. The CDR3, as DNA: TGTGCCAGCAGCTCCCGACGGGGATACAATGAGCAGTTCTTC. Full variable domain (outside the CDR3, taken from reference TRBV7-9 and TRBJ2-1): DTGVSQNPRHKITKRGQNVTFRCDPISEHNRLYWYRQTLGQGPEFLTYFQNEAQLEKSRLLSDRFSAERPKGSFSTLEIQRTEQGDSAMYLCASSSRRGYNEQFFGPGTRLTVL.

The table lists this clone with a few counts. The chain couples TRBV6-1 to TRBJ1-1; D is undetermined. This CDR3 contains 14 residues. Germline V gives CDR1 MNHNS, CDR2 SASEGT. Trimming shortened V by 3 bases and J by 4 bases, and 12 bases separated the two germline ends. The DNA for the CDR3 is TGTGCCAGCAGTGAGGAGGAGGTCCGCACTGAAGCTTTCTTT. Amino acids: CASSEEEVRTEAFF.

This clone was counted only a few times. The chain links TRBV7-2 to TRBJ2-7; weak D call: TRBD2 (5 bases). Germline lookup yields CDR1 SGHTA and CDR2 FQGNSA. V was cut by 5 bases and J by 2 bases, with 10 bases left in between. The CDR3 sequence is 13 residues long. The CDR3 sequence is CASSPRGTYEQYF. The CDR3 DNA reads TGTGCCAGCAGCCCACGAGGGACCTACGAGCAGTACTTC.

The chain recombines TRBV2 with TRBJ2-1; maybe TRBD1 (7 bases). V was cut by 8 bases and J by 7 bases, with 24 bases left in between. The CDR3 is made up of 16 amino acids. CDR1 and CDR2 (germline): SNHLY, FYNNEI. CDR3 DNA sequence: TGTGCCAGCGGATGGTCTCAGGGGGGTCCGTTAAATGAGCAGTTCTTC. Its protein product is CASGWSQGGPLNEQFF. Full variable domain (rest looked up from reference TRBV2 and TRBJ2-1): EPEVTQTPSHQVTQMGQEVILRCVPISNHLYFYWYRQILGQKVEFLVSFYNNEISEKSEIFDDQFSVERPDGSNFTLKIRSTKLEDSAMYFCASGWSQGGPLNEQFFGPGTRLTVL.

The gene calls are TRBV6-1 and TRBJ1-3, with a tentative D call TRBD1 (5 bases). V lost 6 bases to trimming and J lost 3 bases, with 12 bases between them. The CDR3 extends over 14 amino acids. Per germline, CDR1 MNHNS and CDR2 SASEGT. CDR3 DNA: TGTGCCAGCAGGAACCGGGACCTTGGAAACACCATATATTTT. This sequence encodes CASRNRDLGNTIYF.